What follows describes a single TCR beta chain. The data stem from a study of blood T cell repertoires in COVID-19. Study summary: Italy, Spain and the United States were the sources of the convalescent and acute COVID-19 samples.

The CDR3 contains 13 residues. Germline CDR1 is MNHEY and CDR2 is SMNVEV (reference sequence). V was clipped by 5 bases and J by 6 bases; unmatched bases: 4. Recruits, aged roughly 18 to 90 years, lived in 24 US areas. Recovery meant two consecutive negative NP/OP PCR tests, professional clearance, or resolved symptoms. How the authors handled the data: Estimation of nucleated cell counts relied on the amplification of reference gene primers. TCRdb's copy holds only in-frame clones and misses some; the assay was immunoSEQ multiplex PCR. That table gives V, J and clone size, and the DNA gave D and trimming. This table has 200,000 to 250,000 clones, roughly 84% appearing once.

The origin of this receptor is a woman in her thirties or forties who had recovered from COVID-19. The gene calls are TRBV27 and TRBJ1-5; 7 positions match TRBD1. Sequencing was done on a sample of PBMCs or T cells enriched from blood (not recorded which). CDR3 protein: CASSANRGQPQHF. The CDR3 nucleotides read TGTGCCAGCAGTGCGAACAGGGGTCAGCCCCAGCATTTT.